These 2 T cell receptor beta chains were all obtained from the same sample, sequenced in a study of blood T cells in healthy people across ages (dated by TCRdb to about 2015). Library preparation employed 5' RACE. The sequencing machine was an Illumina HiSeq 2500. A second roughly 7 to 11 cycle PCR used a sample-barcoded 5' primer and a J-beta primer mix. The public reads were run again by TCRdb, first through fastp at Q25 and then through MiXCR, and only productive beta chains were kept. Each entry merges the rows of one CDR3 protein and shows their most common DNA and genes. The sample profile shows about 930,000 distinct CDR3 sequences; about 27% of them were found once. The leading ten clones occupy more than 8.5% of the sample. This sample was shared with a second study, whose subject was T cells of mothers and their children.

Sequenced sample: blood. Receptors originate from a woman in her 40s in good health.

The chain employs TRBV24-1 and TRBJ2-7; 10 bases align to TRBD1. Germline loops: CDR1 KGHDR, CDR2 SFDVKD. V trimming: 2 bases; J trimming: 2 bases; junction bases outside the gene matches: 2. The CDR3 is made up of 15 amino acids. CDR3 protein: CATSDSGTGAYEQYF. CDR3 nucleotide sequence: TGTGCCACCAGTGATTCAGGGACAGGGGCCTACGAGCAGTACTTC.

This clonotype was seen many times. V is TRBV5-1 and J is TRBJ2-1; no definite D call. Trimming left V 4 bases short and J 5 bases short, with 13 bases between. Germline V lookup: CDR1 SGHRS, CDR2 YFSETQ. The CDR3 loop spans 14 amino acids. CDR3 loop: CASSPYVTHNEQFF. In nucleotides, the CDR3 is TGCGCCAGCAGCCCCTACGTCACCCACAATGAGCAGTTCTTC.